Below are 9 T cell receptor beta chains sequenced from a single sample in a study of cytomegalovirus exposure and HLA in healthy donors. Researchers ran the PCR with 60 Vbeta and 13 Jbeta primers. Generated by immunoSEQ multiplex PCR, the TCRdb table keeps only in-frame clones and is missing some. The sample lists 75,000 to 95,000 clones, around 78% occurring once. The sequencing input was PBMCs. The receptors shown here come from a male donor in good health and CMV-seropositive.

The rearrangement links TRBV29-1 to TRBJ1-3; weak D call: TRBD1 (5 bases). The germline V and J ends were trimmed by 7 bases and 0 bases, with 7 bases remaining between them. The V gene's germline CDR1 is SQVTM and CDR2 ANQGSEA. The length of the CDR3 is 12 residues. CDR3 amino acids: CSGRGSGNTIYF. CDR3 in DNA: TGCAGCGGAAGGGGCTCTGGAAACACCATATATTTT.

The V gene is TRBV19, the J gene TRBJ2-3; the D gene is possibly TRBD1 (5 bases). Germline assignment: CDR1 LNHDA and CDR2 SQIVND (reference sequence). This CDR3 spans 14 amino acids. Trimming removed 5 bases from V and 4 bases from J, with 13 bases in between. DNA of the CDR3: TGTGCCAGTAGTCAAGACAGAGATCCAGATACGCAGTATTTT. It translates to CASSQDRDPDTQYF.

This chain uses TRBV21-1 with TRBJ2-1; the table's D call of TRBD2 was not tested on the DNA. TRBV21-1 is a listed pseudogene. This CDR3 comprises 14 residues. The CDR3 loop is CASSKGLAGNEQFF. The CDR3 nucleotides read TGTGCCAGCAGCAAAGGACTAGCGGGCAATGAGCAGTTCTTC.

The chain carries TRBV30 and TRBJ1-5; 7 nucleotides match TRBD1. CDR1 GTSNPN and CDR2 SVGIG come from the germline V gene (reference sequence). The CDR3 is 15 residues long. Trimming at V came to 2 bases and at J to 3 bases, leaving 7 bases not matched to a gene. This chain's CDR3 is CAWSLPGQYNQPQHF. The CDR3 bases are TGTGCCTGGAGTTTACCGGGACAGTACAATCAGCCCCAGCATTTT.

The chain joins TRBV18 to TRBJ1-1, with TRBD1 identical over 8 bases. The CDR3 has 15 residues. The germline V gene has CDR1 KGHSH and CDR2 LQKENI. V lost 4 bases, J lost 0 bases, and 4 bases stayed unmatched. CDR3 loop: CASSLGQGMNTEAFF. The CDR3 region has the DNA TGTGCCAGCTCACTTGGACAGGGCATGAACACTGAAGCTTTCTTT.

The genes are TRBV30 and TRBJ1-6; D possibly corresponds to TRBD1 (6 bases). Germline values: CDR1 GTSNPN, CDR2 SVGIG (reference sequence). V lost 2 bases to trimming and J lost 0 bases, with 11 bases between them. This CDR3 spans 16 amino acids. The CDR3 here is CAWSRQASSYNSPLHF. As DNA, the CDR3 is TGTGCCTGGAGTAGACAGGCCAGCTCCTATAATTCACCCCTCCACTTT. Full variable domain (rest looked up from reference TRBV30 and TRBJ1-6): SQTIHQWPATLVQPVGSPLSLECTVEGTSNPNLYWYRQAAGRGLQLLFYSVGIGQISSEVPQNLSASRPQDRQFILSSKKLLLSDSGFYLCAWSRQASSYNSPLHFGNGTRLTVT.

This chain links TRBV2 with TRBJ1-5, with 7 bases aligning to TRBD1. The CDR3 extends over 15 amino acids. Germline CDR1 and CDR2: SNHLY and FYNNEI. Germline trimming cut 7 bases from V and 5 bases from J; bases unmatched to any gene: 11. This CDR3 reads CASTPRAQGHQPQHF. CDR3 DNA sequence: TGTGCCAGCACCCCCCGCGCACAGGGGCATCAGCCCCAGCATTTT.

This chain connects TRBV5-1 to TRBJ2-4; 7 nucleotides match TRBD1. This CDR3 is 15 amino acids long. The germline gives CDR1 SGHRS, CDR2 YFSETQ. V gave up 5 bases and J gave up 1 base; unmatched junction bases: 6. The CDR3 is CASRSSGGAKNIQYF. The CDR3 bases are TGCGCCAGCAGGTCCTCAGGGGGTGCCAAAAACATTCAGTACTTC.

The CDR3: CASSLTSSPGYYGYTF. The DNA for the CDR3 is TGTGCCAGCAGCCTCACATCCAGTCCCGGGTACTATGGCTACACCTTC. The rearrangement links TRBV4-2 to TRBJ1-2; unclear D gene. This CDR3 spans 16 amino acids. The V end was cut by 4 bases, the J end by 3 bases, with 18 bases between. Germline V gene lookup returns CDR1 LGHNA and CDR2 YNFKEQ.